This T cell receptor beta chain was identified in a study of control samples from healthy donors and cancer patients. Repertoires were generated with immunoSEQ multiplex PCR, while TCRdb's copy carries only in-frame clones and drops some. The sample carries around 50,000 clones, approximately 90% recorded once. Germline CDR1 reads KGHDR; CDR2 reads SFDVKD. CDR3 length equals 14 residues. Trimming stripped 4 bases from V and 0 bases from J, with 8 bases between. Source material: PBMCs. The V call is TRBV24-1, the J call TRBJ1-2, with D hard to call. This sequence originates from a man between 25 and 39 years old with colorectal cancer. CDR3 coding DNA: TGTGCCACCAGTGAGGGCCCTTCTAACTATGGCTACACCTTC. The encoded protein is CATSEGPSNYGYTF.